The T cell receptor beta chain described here comes from a study of blood T cell repertoires in COVID-19. J gave up 6 bases and V 2 bases, and 13 bases lay outside the gene matches. Looked up from germline, CDR1 is MNHEY and CDR2 is SMNVEV (reference sequence). The CDR3 covers 18 residues. Assay used: immunoSEQ multiplex PCR; TCRdb lists only in-frame clones, some missing. Here the sample spans fewer than 300,000 clones, about 81% being singletons. The sample was peripheral blood. This clonotype was sampled from a human donor with COVID-19, enrolled during active disease. The donor label of this sample is uncertain. The V and J genes are TRBV27 and TRBJ1-6; TRBD1 matches 7 bases. In nucleotides, the CDR3 is TGTGCCAGCAGTTTACCGGAGTCACGACAGGGAGGTAATTCACCCCTCCACTTT. This sequence encodes CASSLPESRQGGNSPLHF.